This TCR beta chain comes out of a study of blood T cell repertoires in COVID-19. V was pared by 0 bases and J by 6 bases, with 5 bases of the junction left unmatched. The CDR3 consists of 15 residues. CDR1 and CDR2 from the germline V gene are SGDLS and YYNGEE. The authors' processing: Amplification from reference gene primers served as the basis for estimated nucleated cell counts. Produced via immunoSEQ multiplex PCR; TCRdb's table is partial and in-frame only. V, J and clone size are taken as reported in that table, and D and trimming were inferred from the DNA itself. The sample gives hundreds of thousands of clones, 88% of which show up once; 3% is in the top ten. The study counted Cohort 3 donors as recovered given two negative PCRs, clearance, or symptom resolution.

Sequencing input: PBMCs or T cells enriched from blood (not recorded which). The chain combines TRBV9 with TRBJ2-1; TRBD2 agrees at 8 bases. The clonotype was recovered from a woman aged 45-59 years who had recovered from COVID-19. CDR3 sequence (DNA): TGTGCCAGCAGCGTAGTCAGCGGGAGCTTCAATGAGCAGTTCTTC. It specifies CASSVVSGSFNEQFF.